This T cell receptor beta chain was recorded in a study of control samples from healthy donors and cancer patients. Assay used: immunoSEQ multiplex PCR; TCRdb lists only in-frame clones, some missing. Altogether about 92,000 clones are present, approximately 82% being singletons, with the ten largest covering roughly 9.8%. This CDR3 spans 15 amino acids. Trimming stripped 8 bases from V and 4 bases from J, with 21 bases between. CDR1 and CDR2 from the germline V gene are LNHDA and SQIVND (reference sequence). Sequenced sample: blood. This TCR was recovered from a woman aged 55-75 years in good health. The J gene is TRBJ2-7, the V gene TRBV19; D assignment may be TRBD1 or TRBD2 (7 bases each). CDR3 DNA sequence: TGTGCCAGTCACCCAACAGGGGAGGGTCGTTACGAGCAGTACTTC. The encoded protein is CASHPTGEGRYEQYF. Full variable domain (missing parts from reference TRBV19 and TRBJ2-7): DGGITQSPKYLFRKEGQNVTLSCEQNLNHDAMYWYRQDPGQGLRLIYYSQIVNDFQKGDIAEGYSVSREKKESFPLTVTSAQKNPTAFYLCASHPTGEGRYEQYFGPGTRLTVT.